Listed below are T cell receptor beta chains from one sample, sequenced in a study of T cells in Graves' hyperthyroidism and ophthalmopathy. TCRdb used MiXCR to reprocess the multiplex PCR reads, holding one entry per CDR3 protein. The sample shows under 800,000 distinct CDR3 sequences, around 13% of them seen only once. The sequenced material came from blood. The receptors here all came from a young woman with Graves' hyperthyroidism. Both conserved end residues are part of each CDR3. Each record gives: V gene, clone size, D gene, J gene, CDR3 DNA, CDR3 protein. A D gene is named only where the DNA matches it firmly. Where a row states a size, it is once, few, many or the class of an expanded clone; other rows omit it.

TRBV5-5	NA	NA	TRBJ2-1	TGTGCCAGCAGCTTGCGGGGGCTGGGGTACAATGAGCAGTTCTTC	CASSLRGLGYNEQFF
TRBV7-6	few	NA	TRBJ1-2	TGTGCCAGCAGCTTAGATGGGAGATATGGCTACACCTTC	CASSLDGRYGYTF
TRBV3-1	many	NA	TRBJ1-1	TGTGCCAGCAGCCAGATTGGTGGGTTGAACACTGAAGCTTTCTTT	CASSQIGGLNTEAFF
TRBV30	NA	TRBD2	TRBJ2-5	TGTGCCTGGAGCCCCCGGACTAGCGGGAGGGCCGCAGAGACCCAGTACTTC	CAWSPRTSGRAAETQYF
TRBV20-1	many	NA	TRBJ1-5	TGCAGTGCGAAAATTCCTGTTTCCCCTTGGCCCCAGCATTTT	CSAKIPVSPWPQHF
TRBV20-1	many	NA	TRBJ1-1	TGCAGTGCTAGAGAGGGACACCCGAACACTGAAGCTTTCTTT	CSAREGHPNTEAFF
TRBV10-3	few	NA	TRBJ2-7	TGTGCCATCAGTGACTTGCCGGGAGAAAGTTACGAGCAGTACTTC	CAISDLPGESYEQYF
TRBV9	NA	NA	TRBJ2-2	TGTGCCAGCAGCGTGGTTATTCGGGCGACGAACACCGGGGAGCTGTTTTTT	CASSVVIRATNTGELFF
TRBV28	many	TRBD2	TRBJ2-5	TGTGCCAGCAGTTTTTACGGGGGGATGCAAGAGACCCAGTACTTC	CASSFYGGMQETQYF
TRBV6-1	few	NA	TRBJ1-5	TGTGCCAGCGGCGCGGGGTGGGGCCAGCCCCAGCATTTT	CASGAGWGQPQHF
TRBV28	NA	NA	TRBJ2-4	TGTGCCAGCATGGGGAGCCAAAACATTCAGTACTTC	CASMGSQNIQYF
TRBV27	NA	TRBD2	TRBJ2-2	TGTGCCAGCAGTTTCAAGACCGGGGGAGGGCACACCGGGGAGCTGTTTTTT	CASSFKTGGGHTGELFF
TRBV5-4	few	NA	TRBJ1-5	TGTGCCAGCAGCTTGGAACCCGAACAGCCCCAGCATTTT	CASSLEPEQPQHF
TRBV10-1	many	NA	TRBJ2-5	TGCGCCAGCAGTGAAGGAGGTAGCGGAAGCCAAGAGACCCAGTACTTC	CASSEGGSGSQETQYF
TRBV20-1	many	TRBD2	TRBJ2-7	TGCAGTGCCGTAGCGGGAGATTACTACGAGCAGTACTTC	CSAVAGDYYEQYF
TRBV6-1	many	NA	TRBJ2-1	TGTGCCAGCGAGTTTGCAGGGGTCAATGAGCAGTTCTTC	CASEFAGVNEQFF
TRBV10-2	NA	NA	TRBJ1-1	TGCGCCAGCAGGCCGCGGGGTGCAACTGAAGCTTTCTTT	CASRPRGATEAFF
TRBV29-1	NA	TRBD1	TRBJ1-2	TGCAGCGCTCCTGGGACAGCCTATGGCTACACCTTC	CSAPGTAYGYTF